These T cell receptor beta chains were read from a single sample in a study of blood T cell repertoires in COVID-19. Data came from immunoSEQ multiplex PCR; TCRdb stores just in-frame clones and leaves some out. The repertoire holds under 250,000 clones, with around 90% as singletons. Material for sequencing was peripheral blood. These receptors all stem from a young man with COVID-19, enrolled during active disease. Each CDR3 is given with its conserved first and last residue. Fields, in order: D gene, V gene, J gene, CDR3 protein. A D gene is named only where the DNA matches it firmly.

D: NA; V: TRBV19; J: TRBJ1-2; CDR3: CASSIVGRGWHGYTF
D: NA; V: TRBV9; J: TRBJ2-2; CDR3: CASRDSLGTGELFF
D: NA; V: TRBV7-9; J: TRBJ1-2; CDR3: CASSLQGNSGGYTF
D: NA; V: TRBV2; J: TRBJ1-1; CDR3: CANRGESEAFF
D: NA; V: TRBV6-2/TRBV6-3; J: TRBJ1-1; CDR3: CASSPTLFDRVEAFF
D: NA; V: TRBV6-5; J: TRBJ1-5; CDR3: CASSKGLLDQPQHF
D: TRBD1; V: TRBV5-5; J: TRBJ2-1; CDR3: CASSLGTGSYNEQFF
D: NA; V: TRBV2; J: TRBJ2-3; CDR3: CASSELGAPTDTQYF
D: TRBD1; V: TRBV28; J: TRBJ1-2; CDR3: CASRGGQGGLYGYTF
D: TRBD1; V: TRBV28; J: TRBJ1-2; CDR3: CASSGTGAGDYGYTF
D: NA; V: TRBV29-1; J: TRBJ2-7; CDR3: CSVPTGPYEQYF
D: TRBD1; V: TRBV28; J: TRBJ1-2; CDR3: CASSSPTGEGLNYGYTF
D: TRBD2; V: TRBV7-2; J: TRBJ2-2; CDR3: CALAGEGAGELFF
D: NA; V: TRBV10-3; J: TRBJ2-3; CDR3: CAISDGQGNTDTQYF
D: TRBD2; V: TRBV5-6; J: TRBJ2-7; CDR3: CASSLRLAGWYF
D: NA; V: TRBV4-1; J: TRBJ2-7; CDR3: CASSDWFLRGGTPFEQYF
D: TRBD2; V: TRBV30; J: TRBJ2-5; CDR3: CAWSGLWASGRGETQYF
D: NA; V: TRBV30; J: TRBJ1-2; CDR3: CAWSAGQITF
D: TRBD2; V: TRBV7-9; J: TRBJ2-1; CDR3: CASSYPGLAGGHYYNEQFF
D: NA; V: TRBV2; J: TRBJ2-1; CDR3: CASRWTDPDEQFF
D: NA; V: TRBV29-1; J: TRBJ2-7; CDR3: CSVVIRARSYEQYF
D: NA; V: TRBV18; J: TRBJ1-3; CDR3: CASSPPPGDGNTIYF
D: TRBD2; V: TRBV28; J: TRBJ2-7; CDR3: CASSSSDSGRVHEQYF
D: TRBD2; V: TRBV5-4; J: TRBJ2-5; CDR3: CASSLGTSAETQYF
D: NA; V: TRBV10-3; J: TRBJ1-5; CDR3: CAISAGDQPQHF
D: TRBD2; V: TRBV7-8; J: TRBJ2-1; CDR3: CASSQWTSGVYNEQFF
D: TRBD1; V: TRBV6-2/TRBV6-3; J: TRBJ1-1; CDR3: CASSSRQGRTEAFF
D: TRBD1; V: TRBV7-2; J: TRBJ2-1; CDR3: CASSADRVEAFF
D: NA; V: TRBV6-5; J: TRBJ1-2; CDR3: CASSYRDMGYGYTF
D: NA; V: TRBV7-2; J: TRBJ1-1; CDR3: CASSLLGQSEAFF
D: TRBD1; V: TRBV5-4; J: TRBJ2-7; CDR3: CASRTYGTGGWEQYF
D: TRBD1; V: TRBV19; J: TRBJ1-1; CDR3: CASSPPDRGLAFF
D: NA; V: TRBV27; J: TRBJ2-7; CDR3: CASSLSPAQGAYEQYF